One and the same sample provided the 4 T cell receptor beta chains below, sequenced in a study of T cells after yellow fever vaccination. From the 5' RACE reads, TCRdb called clonotypes with MiXCR, one entry per CDR3 protein. The table has 400,000 or so distinct CDR3 sequences, around a tenth seen once. This specimen was PBMCs, taken on the day of the first yellow fever vaccination. These receptor sequences come from a man aged 18 to 29 who received the YFV17D yellow fever vaccine.

The rearrangement uses TRBV7-9 and TRBJ1-4; weak D call: TRBD1 (6 bases). The germline CDR1 and CDR2 sequences are SEHNR and FQNEAQ (reference sequence). Trimming stripped 2 bases from V and 8 bases from J, with 12 bases between. The CDR3 is 14 amino acids. The CDR3 DNA reads as TGTGCCAGCAGCTTAAAACAGGGTCGAGAAAAACTGTTTTTT. Encoded protein: CASSLKQGREKLFF.

The chain uses TRBV5-1 and TRBJ2-2, with D maybe TRBD2 (6 bases). The CDR3 loop spans 13 amino acids. Trimming stripped 3 bases from V and 4 bases from J, with 7 bases between. The germline V gene has CDR1 SGHRS and CDR2 YFSETQ. The CDR3 coding sequence is TGCGCCAGCAGCTGGGACTTCACCGGGGAGCTGTTTTTT. Residues: CASSWDFTGELFF.

This clonotype turned up a few times. This chain joins TRBV5-1 and TRBJ1-1; D is uncertain. Germline V gene sequence: CDR1 SGHRS, CDR2 YFSETQ. Trimming left V 0 bases short and J 4 bases short, with 13 bases between. This CDR3 spans 15 amino acids. CDR3 coding DNA: TGCGCCAGCAGCTTGGGAGGGTGGGGAGGCACTGAAGCTTTCTTT. The encoded protein is CASSLGGWGGTEAFF.

This clonotype was observed a few times. The chain carries TRBV11-2 and TRBJ2-3; D unresolved. The length of the CDR3 is 13 residues. V was cut by 5 bases and J by 7 bases, with 13 bases left in between. Germline V lookup: CDR1 SGHAT, CDR2 FQNNGV. The CDR3 DNA reads TGTGCCAGCAGCACCCCCCTGGGTCATACGCAGTATTTT. This gives the protein CASSTPLGHTQYF.